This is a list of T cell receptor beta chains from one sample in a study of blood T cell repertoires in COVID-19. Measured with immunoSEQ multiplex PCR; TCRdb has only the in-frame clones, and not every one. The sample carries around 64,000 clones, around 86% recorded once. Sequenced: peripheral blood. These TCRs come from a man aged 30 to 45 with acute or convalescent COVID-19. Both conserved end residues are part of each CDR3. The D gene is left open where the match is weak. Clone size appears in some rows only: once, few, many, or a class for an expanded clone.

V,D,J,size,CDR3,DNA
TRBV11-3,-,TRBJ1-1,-,CASSLGGDTEAFF,TGTGCCAGCAGCTTAGGGGGGGACACTGAAGCTTTCTTT
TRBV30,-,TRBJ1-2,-,CAWSIKGVEGYTF,TGTGCCTGGAGTATCAAGGGGGTGGAGGGCTACACCTTC
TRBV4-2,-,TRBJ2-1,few,CASSQDVSSYNEQFF,TGTGCCAGCAGCCAAGACGTATCTAGCTACAATGAGCAGTTCTTC
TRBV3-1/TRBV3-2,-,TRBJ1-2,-,CASSQQAGYTF,TGTGCCAGCAGCCAACAAGCGGGCTACACCTTC
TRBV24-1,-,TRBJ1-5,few,CATSRGGWEGWPQHF,TGTGCCACCTCACGAGGAGGTTGGGAAGGATGGCCCCAGCATTTT
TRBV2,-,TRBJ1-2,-,CASSEQGNDYGYTF,TGTGCCAGCAGTGAACAGGGGAATGACTATGGCTACACCTTC
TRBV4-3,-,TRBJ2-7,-,CASSQDPRSYGQYF,TGCGCCAGCAGCCAAGATCCGCGGTCCTACGGGCAGTACTTC
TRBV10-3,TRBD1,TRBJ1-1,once,CAISEDRGLNTEAFF,TGTGCCATCAGTGAAGACAGGGGACTGAACACTGAAGCTTTCTTT
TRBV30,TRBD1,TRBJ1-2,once,CAWVTGGQGYTF,TGTGCCTGGGTCACAGGGGGCCAGGGCTACACCTTC
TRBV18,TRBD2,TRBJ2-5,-,CASSPSGGGARETQYF,TGTGCCAGCTCACCATCGGGCGGGGGGGCCCGCGAGACCCAGTACTTC
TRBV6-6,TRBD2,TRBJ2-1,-,CASSYLAGVAEQFF,TGTGCCAGCAGTTATCTAGCGGGGGTGGCTGAGCAGTTCTTC
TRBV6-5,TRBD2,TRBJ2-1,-,CASSRTSGSRNEQFF,TGTGCCAGCAGTCGGACTAGCGGGAGTAGGAATGAGCAGTTCTTC
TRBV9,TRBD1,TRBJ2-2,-,CASSSRTGGTGELFF,TGTGCCAGCAGTTCCAGGACAGGGGGCACCGGGGAGCTGTTTTTT
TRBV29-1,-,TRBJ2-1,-,CSVEKTVNEQFF,TGCAGCGTTGAAAAAACAGTCAATGAGCAGTTCTTC
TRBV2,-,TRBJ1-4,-,CASGASGGEKLFF,TGTGCCTCCGGGGCTAGCGGTGGTGAAAAACTGTTTTTT
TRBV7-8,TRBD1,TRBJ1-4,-,CASSFDRGGEKLFF,TGTGCCAGCAGCTTTGACAGGGGGGGTGAAAAACTGTTTTTT
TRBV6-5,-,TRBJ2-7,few,CASSYSAGLVYEQYF,TGTGCCAGCAGTTACTCTGCAGGGTTGGTATACGAGCAGTACTTC
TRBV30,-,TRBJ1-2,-,CAWSLAGRYGYTF,TGTGCCTGGAGTCTTGCAGGGAGGTATGGCTACACCTTC
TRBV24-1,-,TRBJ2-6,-,CATSGGSSGANVLTF,TGTGCCACCAGTGGGGGCTCCTCTGGGGCCAACGTCCTGACTTTC
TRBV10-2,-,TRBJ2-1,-,CASSERELHNEQFF,TGCGCCAGCAGTGAACGGGAGCTTCACAATGAGCAGTTCTTC
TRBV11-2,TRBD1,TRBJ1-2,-,CASSARTGSPYGYTF,TGTGCCAGCAGCGCTAGGACAGGGTCCCCCTATGGCTACACCTTC
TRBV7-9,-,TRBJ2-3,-,CASSPDSFTDTQYF,TGTGCCAGCAGCCCAGACAGTTTCACAGATACGCAGTATTTT
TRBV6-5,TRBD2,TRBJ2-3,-,CASSWSGASTDTQYF,TGTGCCAGCAGTTGGAGCGGGGCTAGCACAGATACGCAGTATTTT
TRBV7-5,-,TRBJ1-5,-,CARSFPGQGVTRSNQPQHF,TGTGCCAGAAGCTTTCCAGGACAGGGAGTAACTCGAAGCAATCAGCCCCAGCATTTT
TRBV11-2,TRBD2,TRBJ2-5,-,CASSLMTSGETQYF,TGTGCCAGCAGCCTAATGACTAGCGGGGAGACCCAGTACTTC
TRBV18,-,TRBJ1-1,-,CASSPNRLENTEAFF,TGTGCCAGCTCGCCGAACCGATTAGAGAACACTGAAGCTTTCTTT
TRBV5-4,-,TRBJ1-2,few,CASSLTGNGYTF,TGTGCCAGCAGCTTGACAGGGAATGGCTACACCTTC
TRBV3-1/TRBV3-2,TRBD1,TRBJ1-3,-,CASSRTGGGNTIYF,TGTGCCAGCAGCCGGACAGGGGGAGGAAACACCATATATTTT
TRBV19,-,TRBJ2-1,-,CASSIGESSYNEQFF,TGTGCCAGTAGTATCGGGGAAAGCTCCTACAATGAGCAGTTCTTC
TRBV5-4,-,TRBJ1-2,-,CASTHGDKYGYTF,TGTGCCAGCACCCACGGGGATAAATATGGCTACACCTTC
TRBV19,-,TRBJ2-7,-,CASSSLGGEQYF,TGTGCCAGTAGTAGCCTGGGGGGCGAGCAGTACTTC
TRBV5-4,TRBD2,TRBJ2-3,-,CASSLGGRETDTQYF,TGTGCCAGCAGCTTGGGCGGGAGGGAGACAGATACGCAGTATTTT
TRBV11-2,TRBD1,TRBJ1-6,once,CASSSRDRNSPLHF,TGTGCCAGCAGCTCCCGGGACAGGAATTCACCCCTCCACTTT
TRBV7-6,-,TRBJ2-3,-,CASSLTGIGTDTQYF,TGTGCCAGCAGCTTGACAGGTATCGGCACAGATACGCAGTATTTT
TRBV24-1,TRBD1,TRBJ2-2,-,CATSDRTGRSTGELFF,TGTGCCACCAGTGACCGGACAGGGAGAAGCACCGGGGAGCTGTTTTTT
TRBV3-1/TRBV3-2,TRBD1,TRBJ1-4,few,CASSQNRGTNEKLFF,TGTGCCAGCAGCCAGAACAGGGGGACTAATGAAAAACTGTTTTTT
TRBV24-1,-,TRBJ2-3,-,CATSGGLDYTDTQYF,TGTGCCACCAGTGGGGGACTGGACTACACAGATACGCAGTATTTT
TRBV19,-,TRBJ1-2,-,CASSIGGGYGYTF,TGTGCCAGTAGTATTGGGGGCGGTTATGGCTACACCTTC
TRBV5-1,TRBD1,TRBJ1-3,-,CASSLAGTGFQNTIYF,TGCGCCAGCAGCTTGGCCGGGACAGGGTTCCAAAACACCATATATTTT
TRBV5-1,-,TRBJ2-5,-,CASSSQGPQETQYF,TGCGCCAGCAGCTCCCAGGGCCCCCAAGAGACCCAGTACTTC
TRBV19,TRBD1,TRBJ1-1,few,CASSTTGAVTEAFF,TGTGCCAGTAGTACGACAGGGGCGGTCACTGAAGCTTTCTTT
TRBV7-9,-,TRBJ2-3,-,CASSLVGAVITDTQYF,TGTGCCAGCAGCTTAGTTGGAGCGGTAATAACAGATACGCAGTATTTT